These 26 T cell receptor beta chains were all obtained from the same sample, sequenced in a study of blood T cell repertoires in COVID-19. This table comes from immunoSEQ multiplex PCR, and its TCRdb copy is limited to in-frame clones, with some not included. The sample records 65,000 to 95,000 clones, approximately 86% being singletons. The sequencing input was peripheral blood. The receptors were sampled from a man aged 80 or over with active or convalescent COVID-19.

The J gene is TRBJ1-2, the V gene TRBV5-1; 9 nucleotides match TRBD1. In germline, CDR1 is SGHRS, CDR2 YFSETQ. The length of the CDR3 is 16 residues. V shed 6 bases and J 4 bases; nucleotides not matched to a gene: 13. Here the CDR3 DNA reads TGCGCCAGCATCCCCGACCCGGGACAGGGTCGCTATGGCTACACCTTC. It yields the protein CASIPDPGQGRYGYTF.

The rearrangement joins TRBV6-1 to TRBJ2-3; 10 bases map to TRBD2. The CDR3 is 16 residues long. Germline assignment: CDR1 MNHNS and CDR2 SASEGT. Unmatched junction bases numbered 6, after V lost 3 bases and J lost 3 bases. Written as DNA, the CDR3 is TGTGCCAGCAGTGAGGTTAGCGGGAGGCTAACAGATACGCAGTATTTT. It translates to CASSEVSGRLTDTQYF.

This sequence joins TRBV11-2 and TRBJ1-1; the match to TRBD1 covers 8 bases. J was trimmed by 5 bases and V by 5 bases; bases with no gene match: 4. This CDR3 has 13 residues. Germline V CDR1 and CDR2: SGHAT, FQNNGV. DNA of the CDR3: TGTGCCAGCAGCGGCAGGGGGCGGACTGAAGCTTTCTTT. It codes for CASSGRGRTEAFF.

The chain uses TRBV27 and TRBJ1-6, with 7 bases fitting TRBD1. This CDR3 is 18 amino acids long. Germline assignment: CDR1 MNHEY and CDR2 SMNVEV (reference sequence). V lost 5 bases to trimming and J lost 1 base; unmatched junction nucleotides: 11. CDR3 nucleotide sequence: TGTGCCAGCAGTGACAGGGACCGATTCTCGTCCTATAATTCACCCCTCCACTTT. The encoded protein is CASSDRDRFSSYNSPLHF.

The chain combines TRBV5-1 with TRBJ2-1, with D tentatively TRBD2 (6 bases). Trimming removed 0 bases at V and 6 bases at J, with 7 bases between. Germline V gives CDR1 SGHRS, CDR2 YFSETQ. There are 13 residues in the CDR3. The CDR3 nucleotides read TGCGCCAGCAGCTTGGGGGACTCCAATGAGCAGTTCTTC. Its translation: CASSLGDSNEQFF.

The rearrangement joins TRBV7-9 to TRBJ1-6; D uncertain. CDR1 is SEHNR and CDR2 is FQNEAQ in the germline V gene (reference sequence). The CDR3 is made up of 15 amino acids. V was pared by 4 bases and J by 5 bases, with 12 bases between. DNA of the CDR3: TGTGCCAGCAGCTCCCTGAACAACGATAATTCACCCCTCCACTTT. It codes for CASSSLNNDNSPLHF.

For the CDR3, the DNA is TGTGCCAGCACCCTGACAGGAGATCGTAATTCACCCCTCCACTTT. It codes for CASTLTGDRNSPLHF. V and J are TRBV2 and TRBJ1-6; TRBD1 is a possible D gene (6 bases). Deletions cut 7 bases from V and 6 bases from J, with 16 bases between. This CDR3 is built from 15 residues. Per the germline V gene, CDR1 is SNHLY and CDR2 is FYNNEI.

The chain has TRBV6-6 and TRBJ2-1, with 10 nucleotides matching TRBD2. Germline V CDR1 and CDR2: MNHNY, SVGAGI (reference sequence). With V trimmed by 7 bases and J by 9 bases, 9 bases remained unmatched. The CDR3 spans 14 residues. CDR3: CASKLLSSGGEQFF. In DNA form, the CDR3 reads TGTGCCAGCAAGTTACTATCTAGCGGGGGTGAGCAGTTCTTC.

This clone was found a few times. The V gene is TRBV5-1, the J gene TRBJ1-2; D may be TRBD1 (5 bases). V was cut by 2 bases and J by 0 bases, with 11 bases left in between. The CDR3 is 15 residues long. Germline-derived CDR1 and CDR2 are SGHRS and YFSETQ. CDR3 amino acids: CASSFGQPSNYGYTF. CDR3 bases: TGCGCCAGCAGCTTTGGACAACCTTCTAACTATGGCTACACCTTC. Combining the CDR3 with reference TRBV5-1 and TRBJ1-2 gives the whole variable domain KAGVTQTPRYLIKTRGQQVTLSCSPISGHRSVSWYQQTPGQGLQFLFEYFSETQRNKGNFPGRFSGRQFSNSRSEMNVSTLELGDSALYLCASSFGQPSNYGYTFGSGTRLTVV.

The chain joins TRBV3-1 (or the pseudogene TRBV3-2) to TRBJ1-2; D is unresolved. There are 15 residues in the CDR3. CDR1 and CDR2 from the germline V gene are LGHDT and YNNKEL (reference sequence). Trimming removed 5 bases from V and 8 bases from J, with 21 bases in between. CDR3 region: CASSYFNALSYGYTF. The CDR3 DNA is TGTGCCAGCAGCTACTTTAATGCGCTTAGCTACGGCTACACCTTC.

The chain uses TRBV6-6 and TRBJ2-3, with 12 bases matching TRBD2. The J segment lost 4 bases and the V segment lost 5 bases, leaving 10 bases of the junction unmatched. Germline V gives CDR1 MNHNY, CDR2 SVGAGI (reference sequence). The length of the CDR3 is 17 residues. The CDR3 sequence: CASSRDSASGGADTQYF. CDR3 in DNA: TGTGCCAGCAGTCGCGACTCTGCTAGCGGGGGGGCAGATACGCAGTATTTT.

The rearrangement joins TRBV6-5 to TRBJ2-3; 8 bases fit TRBD2. The CDR3 has 14 amino acids. The germline CDR1 and CDR2 sequences are MNHEY and SVGAGI. V was pared by 8 bases and J by 5 bases, with 9 bases of the junction left unmatched. The CDR3 DNA reads as TGTGCCAGCGGATCGGTAGCGGGAATAGATACGCAGTATTTT. It encodes CASGSVAGIDTQYF.

V usage is TRBV19 and J usage is TRBJ2-1; D may be TRBD2 (6 bases). Germline CDR1 and CDR2: LNHDA and SQIVND (reference sequence). V shed 1 base and J shed 2 bases, with 6 bases lying between them. CDR3 size: 14 residues. Here the CDR3 DNA reads TGTGCCAGTAGTATAGCTAGCGCCTACAATGAGCAGTTCTTC. This encodes CASSIASAYNEQFF.

The chain is built from TRBV4-1 and TRBJ2-1, with unresolved D. The CDR3 runs 16 residues. V gave up 0 bases and J gave up 0 bases, with 9 bases separating them. Germline V gene lookup returns CDR1 MGHRA and CDR2 YSYEKL. CDR3 bases: TGCGCCAGCAGCCAAGAATGGCGGAGCTCCTACAATGAGCAGTTCTTC. Translation gives CASSQEWRSSYNEQFF.

The sample holds one count of this clone. This CDR3 reads CASSPSSGAYNEQFF. The CDR3 DNA is TGTGCCAGCAGCCCCTCTAGCGGGGCCTACAATGAGCAGTTCTTC. This chain joins TRBV3-1 (or the pseudogene TRBV3-2) and TRBJ2-1, with 9 bases lining up with TRBD2. With 4 bases clipped from V and 2 bases from J, the junction kept 3 bases outside the gene matches. Germline V CDR1 and CDR2: LGHDT, YNNKEL (reference sequence). The CDR3 length is 15 residues.

This clone showed up just once. The chain is built from TRBV19 and TRBJ2-2, with 7 bases that match TRBD2. The CDR3 consists of 13 residues. Germline CDR1 and CDR2: LNHDA and SQIVND (reference sequence). The trim removed 3 bases at V and 7 bases at J, leaving 2 bases unmatched. Here the CDR3 reads CASSIGGIGELFF. CDR3 sequence (DNA): TGTGCCAGTAGTATCGGGGGGATCGGGGAGCTGTTTTTT.

The chain couples TRBV12-5 to TRBJ1-5, with D uncertain. The CDR3 spans 13 residues. In germline, CDR1 is LGHNT, CDR2 FRNRAP. V was shortened by 3 bases and J by 5 bases, with 8 bases between the two germline ends. CDR3: CASGFGLDQPQHF. CDR3 coding DNA: TGTGCTAGTGGTTTTGGCCTCGATCAGCCCCAGCATTTT.

The chain employs TRBV24-1 and TRBJ1-3, with TRBD1 as a possible D gene (6 bases). Germline values: CDR1 KGHDR, CDR2 SFDVKD. The CDR3 totals 15 residues. Trimming took off 3 bases at V and 4 bases at J, with 12 bases between the two ends. Here the CDR3 DNA reads TGTGCCACCAGTGATACAGGGAGCCCGGGAAACACCATATATTTT. Residues: CATSDTGSPGNTIYF.

The chain joins TRBV5-6 to TRBJ1-3; TRBD1 agrees at 7 bases. Germline V gene data show CDR1 as SGHDT and CDR2 as YYEEEE. This CDR3 is 14 amino acids long. Trimming took 2 bases from V and 4 from J; bases not matched to a gene: 3. The CDR3 DNA sequence: TGTGCCAGCAGCTTAAGGGGGCAAGGAAACACCATATATTTT. Its protein is CASSLRGQGNTIYF.

This chain links TRBV14 with TRBJ2-5, with D uncertain. This CDR3 region has 15 residues. V dropped 1 base and J dropped 0 bases, with 9 bases sitting between them. Germline assignment: CDR1 SGHDN and CDR2 FVKESK. The DNA for the CDR3 is TGTGCCAGCAGCCAAGGTTCCTATCACCAAGAGACCCAGTACTTC. Residues: CASSQGSYHQETQYF.

The chain has TRBV2 and TRBJ2-5; a possible D gene is TRBD2 (5 bases). V lost 8 bases to trimming and J lost 5 bases, with 21 bases between them. The V gene's germline CDR1 is SNHLY and CDR2 FYNNEI. This CDR3 is 15 amino acids long. The CDR3 region has the DNA TGTGCCAGCTGGCTTGCTAGGCCTTGGGAGGAGACCCAGTACTTC. Its protein is CASWLARPWEETQYF.

The chain joins TRBV7-9 to TRBJ2-5; maybe TRBD2 (6 bases). CDR1 and CDR2 (germline): SEHNR, FQNEAQ (reference sequence). The CDR3 is made up of 15 amino acids. Trimming cost V 5 bases and J 5 bases, with 18 bases left between them. CDR3 nucleotide sequence: TGTGCCAGCAGCCGTTCCGCGGGAATCGGTGAGACCCAGTACTTC. This translates into CASSRSAGIGETQYF.

In this sample, this clone turned up a few times. This chain links TRBV18 with TRBJ1-1; D not certain. Per the germline V gene, CDR1 is KGHSH and CDR2 is LQKENI. The CDR3 consists of 17 residues. V was pared by 2 bases and J by 6 bases, with 22 bases between. CDR3 loop: CASSPGLLWQEGAEAFF. DNA for the CDR3: TGTGCCAGCTCACCAGGTCTATTATGGCAGGAGGGCGCTGAAGCTTTCTTT.

Only one count was recorded for this clone. The rearrangement links TRBV7-2 to TRBJ2-3, with D uncertain. This CDR3 is built from 14 residues. The germline gives CDR1 SGHTA, CDR2 FQGNSA. Trimming took 3 bases from V and 2 from J, leaving 9 bases between them. CDR3 protein: CASSFSLATDTQYF. The CDR3 nucleotides read TGTGCCAGCAGCTTTTCCTTAGCCACAGATACGCAGTATTTT.

The V and J genes are TRBV20-1 and TRBJ2-4, with a possible D match to TRBD1 (6 bases). Trimming stripped 6 bases from V and 6 bases from J, with 9 bases between. In germline, CDR1 is DFQATT, CDR2 SNEGSKA (reference sequence). The CDR3 contains 11 residues. This CDR3 reads CSAGRGNIQYF. CDR3 nucleotides: TGCAGTGCGGGCAGGGGAAACATTCAGTACTTC.

The gene calls are TRBV3-1 (or the pseudogene TRBV3-2) and TRBJ2-2; 7 bases are shared with TRBD2. Losses at the gene ends were 0 bases for V and 3 bases for J; bases not matched to a gene: 7. The CDR3 is 17 residues long. From germline, CDR1 is LGHDT and CDR2 YNNKEL (reference sequence). Here the CDR3 reads CASSQDRLAGYTGELFF. The CDR3 DNA is TGTGCCAGCAGCCAAGATAGACTAGCCGGGTACACCGGGGAGCTGTTTTTT.